Below, 11 T cell receptor beta chains from the same sample are listed, as sequenced in a study of T cells after yellow fever vaccination (dated by TCRdb to the late 2010s). The library relied on 5' RACE. Sequencing relied on an Illumina NovaSeq 6000. In TCRdb, the public reads were trimmed at Q25 with fastp and aligned with MiXCR, with productive beta chains retained. One record per CDR3 amino acid sequence lists the most common genes and DNA. The sample contains hundreds of thousands of distinct CDR3 sequences, approximately 19% of them found a single time. The ten largest clones capture 15% to 20% of the sample. Per the publication, the treatment or condition label means: live attenuated yellow fever vaccine strain. The sequenced sample was PBMCs, obtained before the yellow fever booster vaccination. The source of these receptors is a man aged 18 to 30 who received the YFV17D yellow fever vaccine.

There are a few counts of this clonotype. The J gene is TRBJ1-2, the V gene TRBV7-2, with D tentatively TRBD1 (6 bases). Germline CDR1 reads SGHTA; CDR2 reads FQGNSA. There are 15 residues in the CDR3. Trimming stripped 5 bases from V and 2 bases from J, with 15 bases between. CDR3 region: CASSRYITGNYGYTF. Written as DNA, the CDR3 is TGTGCCAGCAGCCGCTACATTACAGGGAACTATGGCTACACCTTC.

This clonotype occurred a few times. The V and J genes are TRBV6-6 and TRBJ1-4, with D unresolved. Between the trimmed V and J ends, which lost 4 bases and 8 bases, there was a span of 8 bases. The CDR3 is 12 residues long. The germline CDR1 and CDR2 sequences are MNHNY and SVGAGI (reference sequence). The CDR3 reads CASSSVGEKLFF. The CDR3 DNA follows: TGTGCCAGCAGTTCAGTGGGGGAAAAACTGTTTTTT.

In its sample, this clonotype was seen many times. The J gene is TRBJ2-5, the V gene TRBV12-3 or TRBV12-4, with D possibly called TRBD1 or TRBD2 (5 bases each). V was cut by 5 bases and J by 5 bases, with 9 bases left in between. The CDR3 is made up of 12 amino acids. The CDR3 DNA reads TGTGCCAGCAGTGGGACGTGGGAGACCCAGTACTTC. As protein: CASSGTWETQYF.

The J gene is TRBJ2-3, the V gene TRBV10-3, with TRBD2 identical over 9 bases. The CDR3 sequence is 16 residues long. J lost 4 bases, V lost 7 bases, and 12 bases had no gene match. Per germline, CDR1 ENHRY and CDR2 SYGVKD. The CDR3 sequence: CAIKSGAGGPADTQYF. Here the CDR3 DNA reads TGTGCCATCAAGAGCGGGGCGGGGGGGCCCGCAGATACGCAGTATTTT.

This clonotype was found once. The junction does not match germline at one end; this may be a read error. CDR3 DNA sequence: TGTGCCAGCAGCTGGAGTGATAATCCGCCCCAGCATTTT. It specifies CASSWSDNPPQHF. The chain has TRBV11-2 and TRBJ1-5; D gene uncertain. The germline V gene encodes CDR1 SGHAT and CDR2 FQNNGV. There are 13 residues in the CDR3.

This chain connects TRBV24-1 to TRBJ1-5; D is perhaps TRBD1 (5 bases). Trimming cost V 2 bases and J 7 bases, with 11 bases left between them. Germline values: CDR1 KGHDR, CDR2 SFDVKD. The CDR3 length is 14 residues. CDR3 sequence (DNA): TGTGCCACCAGTGATTATCAGGGCTGGCAGCCCCAGCATTTT. Protein product: CATSDYQGWQPQHF.

The chain combines TRBV21-1 with TRBJ2-3; the table names TRBD1, a call not compared with the DNA. TRBV21-1 is classified as a pseudogene. CDR3 length: 9 residues. The CDR3 region has the DNA TGTGCCAGCAGATATTACAGGGGGTTT. Translated, it gives CASRYYRGF.

As regards this clonotype: This may stem from a read error, because a much larger clone lies one nucleotide away. V gene TRBV29-1 combines with J gene TRBJ2-5; D possibly matches TRBD1 or TRBD2 (5 bases each). Germline CDR1 is SQVTM and CDR2 is ANQGSEA. CDR3 size: 13 residues. V was trimmed by 3 bases and J by 7 bases, leaving 15 bases between them. The CDR3: CSVDPGARGTQYF. The CDR3 DNA reads as TGCAGCGTTGACCCCGGGGCGAGGGGGACCCAGTACTTC.

The chain couples TRBV7-9 to TRBJ2-4; tentative D call: TRBD2 (6 bases). This CDR3 contains 15 residues. Trimming removed 4 bases from V and 3 bases from J, with 13 bases in between. Germline CDR1 SEHNR, CDR2 FQNEAQ (reference sequence). DNA for the CDR3: TGTGCCAGCAGCTCGCCTTGGGGGGTCAAAAACATTCAGTACTTC. Amino acids: CASSSPWGVKNIQYF.

This clonotype was observed a few times. The chain is built from TRBV7-8 and TRBJ2-7, with 9 positions matching TRBD1. Unmatched junction bases numbered 6, after V lost 0 bases and J lost 12 bases. The CDR3 runs to 13 residues. Germline V gene lookup returns CDR1 SGHVS and CDR2 FQNEAQ. The DNA for the CDR3 is TGTGCCAGCAGCTTAGCGAACTCGGGACAGGGGTACTTC. It codes for CASSLANSGQGYF.

The chain joins TRBV27 to TRBJ2-1; TRBD2 matches at 11 bases. Germline CDR1 MNHEY, CDR2 SMNVEV (reference sequence). This CDR3 has 15 residues. After removal of 6 bases from V and 10 bases from J, the junction contained 11 bases not matched to a gene. CDR3 in DNA: TGTGCCAGCAGGTGGAGTAGCGGGGGGGTACGGGAGCAGTTCTTC. This translates into CASRWSSGGVREQFF.